A single T cell receptor beta chain is shown here with its context. The sample belongs to a study of T cell changes during pregnancy in multiple sclerosis. Clones were sequenced by immunoSEQ multiplex PCR, and TCRdb holds only the in-frame ones, with some missing. The table shows about 39,000 clones, with 92% occurring only once. The source is a female donor with multiple sclerosis, enrolled in a pregnancy study. Sequenced material: CD8+ T cells from peripheral blood mononuclear cells, taken before pregnancy.

CDR3 residues: CASSLTFQETQYF. CDR3 in DNA: TGTGCCAGCAGCCTGACTTTCCAAGAGACCCAGTACTTC. The rearrangement joins TRBV5-8 to TRBJ2-5; D not resolved. This CDR3 has 13 amino acids. The germline V gene has CDR1 SGHTS and CDR2 YDEGEE. V lost 4 bases and J 1 base, leaving 8 bases between the germline ends.